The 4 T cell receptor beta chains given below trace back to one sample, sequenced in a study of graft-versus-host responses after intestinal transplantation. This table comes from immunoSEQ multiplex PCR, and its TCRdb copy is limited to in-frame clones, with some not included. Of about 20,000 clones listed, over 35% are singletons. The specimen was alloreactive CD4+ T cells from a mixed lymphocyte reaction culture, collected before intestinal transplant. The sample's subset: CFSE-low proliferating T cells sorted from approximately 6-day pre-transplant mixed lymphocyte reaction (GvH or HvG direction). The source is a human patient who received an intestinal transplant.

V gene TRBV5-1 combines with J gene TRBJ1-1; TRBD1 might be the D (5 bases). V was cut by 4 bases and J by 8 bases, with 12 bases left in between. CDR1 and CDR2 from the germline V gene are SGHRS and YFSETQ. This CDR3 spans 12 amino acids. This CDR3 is CASSPGVGEAFF. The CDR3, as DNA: TGCGCCAGCAGCCCGGGGGTGGGGGAAGCTTTCTTT. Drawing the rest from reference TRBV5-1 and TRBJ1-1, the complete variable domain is KAGVTQTPRYLIKTRGQQVTLSCSPISGHRSVSWYQQTPGQGLQFLFEYFSETQRNKGNFPGRFSGRQFSNSRSEMNVSTLELGDSALYLCASSPGVGEAFFGQGTRLTVV.

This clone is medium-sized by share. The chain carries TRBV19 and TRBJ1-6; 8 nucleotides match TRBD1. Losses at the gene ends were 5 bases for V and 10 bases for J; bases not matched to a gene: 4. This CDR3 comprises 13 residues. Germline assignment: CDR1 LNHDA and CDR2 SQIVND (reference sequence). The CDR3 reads CASSERTGSPLHF. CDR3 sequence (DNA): TGTGCCAGTAGTGAACGGACAGGGTCACCCCTCCACTTT.

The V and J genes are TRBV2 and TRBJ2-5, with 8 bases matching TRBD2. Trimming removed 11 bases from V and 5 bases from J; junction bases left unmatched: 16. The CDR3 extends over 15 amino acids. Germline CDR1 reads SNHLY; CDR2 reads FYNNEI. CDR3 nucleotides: TGTGCCGCCAGGACCCGGAGCGGGGGAAGGGAGACCCAGTACTTC. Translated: CAARTRSGGRETQYF.

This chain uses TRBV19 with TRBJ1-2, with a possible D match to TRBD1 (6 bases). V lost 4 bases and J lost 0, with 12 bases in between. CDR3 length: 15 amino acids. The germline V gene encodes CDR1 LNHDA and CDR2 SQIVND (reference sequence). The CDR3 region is CASSSSGHPNYGYTF. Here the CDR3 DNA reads TGTGCCAGTAGTAGTTCGGGACACCCTAACTATGGCTACACCTTC.